This TCR beta chain was documented in a study of blood T cells in healthy people across ages. Combining a sample-barcoded 5' primer with a J-beta primer mix, a second PCR ran for roughly 7 to 12 cycles. TCRdb reprocessed the 5' RACE reads via MiXCR and lists one record per CDR3 protein. This table holds fewer than 1,200,000 distinct CDR3 sequences, 20% to 25% found once. The sample holds a few counts of this clonotype. V lost 11 bases, J lost 10 bases, and 20 bases lay in between. The length of the CDR3 is 13 residues. CDR1 is MNHNS and CDR2 is SASEGT in the germline V gene. This same sample was also part of a study on T cells of mothers and their children. That work contributes: From each mother came over 9.5 million TCR beta CDR3 reads, and from each child came roughly 2.9 million. The study found thymic selection shapes TCR recombination output similarly in related and unrelated pairs.

Sequencing was done on a sample of blood. The clonotype was recovered from a girl aged 2-15 years in good health. The rearrangement links TRBV6-1 to TRBJ1-4; a possible D gene is TRBD1 (6 bases). CDR3 in amino acids: CAVLSAGEGKLFF. The CDR3 nucleotides read TGTGCCGTGTTGTCCGCAGGGGAGGGAAAACTGTTTTTT.